This is a list of T cell receptor beta chains from one sample in a study of blood T cell repertoires in COVID-19. The protocol was immunoSEQ multiplex PCR, while the TCRdb copy is restricted to in-frame clones and leaves out a portion. The sample shows 250,000 or so clones, about 89% of them seen only once. Input material: peripheral blood. The receptors shown here come from a man aged 35-49 years with active or convalescent COVID-19. CDR3s include the opening cysteine and the closing phenylalanine or tryptophan. The D gene is left open where the match is weak. Expanded clones are given a class, and other clones once, few, many or no size at all.

V: TRBV24-1; J: TRBJ2-7; size: -; D: TRBD2; CDR3: CATSDSLAGEYEQYF; DNA: TGTGCCACCAGTGATTCCCTAGCGGGAGAGTACGAGCAGTACTTC
V: TRBV11-2; J: TRBJ2-7; size: -; D: -; CDR3: CASSLTVIEQYF; DNA: TGTGCCAGCAGCTTAACGGTTATCGAGCAGTACTTC
V: TRBV18; J: TRBJ2-1; size: once; D: -; CDR3: CASSPLAEDSHEQFF; DNA: TGTGCCAGCTCACCATTGGCCGAGGACTCCCACGAGCAGTTCTTC
V: TRBV29-1; J: TRBJ2-2; size: -; D: -; CDR3: CSVAGAVTGELFF; DNA: TGCAGCGTTGCTGGGGCCGTAACCGGGGAGCTGTTTTTT
V: TRBV11-2; J: TRBJ1-2; size: -; D: TRBD1; CDR3: CASSFGGQATNYGYTF; DNA: TGTGCCAGCAGCTTTGGAGGACAGGCGACAAACTATGGCTACACCTTC
V: TRBV24-1; J: TRBJ2-7; size: -; D: -; CDR3: CATSDPAGGSYEQYF; DNA: TGTGCCACCAGTGACCCCGCAGGGGGGAGCTACGAGCAGTACTTC
V: TRBV19; J: TRBJ1-1; size: -; D: -; CDR3: CASLWGGTEAFF; DNA: TGTGCCAGTCTTTGGGGGGGCACTGAAGCTTTCTTT
V: TRBV2; J: TRBJ1-6; size: -; D: TRBD1; CDR3: CASSGQGSISPLHF; DNA: TGTGCCAGCAGTGGACAGGGTAGTATTTCACCCCTCCACTTT
V: TRBV5-6; J: TRBJ1-5; size: once; D: -; CDR3: CASSLQGVNQPQHF; DNA: TGTGCCAGCAGCTTACAAGGGGTGAATCAGCCCCAGCATTTT
V: TRBV3-1/TRBV3-2; J: TRBJ2-2; size: -; D: -; CDR3: CASSQDYGGRRTGELFF; DNA: TGTGCCAGCAGCCAAGATTATGGGGGGAGGCGAACCGGGGAGCTGTTTTTT
V: TRBV11-2; J: TRBJ2-2; size: -; D: TRBD2; CDR3: CASSPQRGGELFF; DNA: TGTGCCAGCAGCCCGCAGCGGGGCGGGGAGCTGTTTTTT
V: TRBV6-5; J: TRBJ1-1; size: -; D: -; CDR3: CASKSVNTEAFF; DNA: TGTGCCAGCAAATCGGTGAACACTGAAGCTTTCTTT
V: TRBV5-6; J: TRBJ2-1; size: -; D: -; CDR3: CASSLGGNEQFF; DNA: TGTGCCAGCAGCTTAGGAGGCAATGAGCAGTTCTTC
V: TRBV18; J: TRBJ1-1; size: -; D: -; CDR3: CASSPSRGFNTEAFF; DNA: TGTGCCAGCTCACCGTCACGGGGGTTTAACACTGAAGCTTTCTTT
V: TRBV18; J: TRBJ1-6; size: once; D: -; CDR3: CASSPRDLTGASSYNSPLHF; DNA: TGTGCCAGCTCACCCCGTGACTTGACAGGAGCTAGCTCCTATAATTCACCCCTCCACTTT
V: TRBV28; J: TRBJ1-1; size: -; D: TRBD1; CDR3: CASTLTGGRTEAFF; DNA: TGTGCCAGCACCCTGACAGGGGGCCGGACTGAAGCTTTCTTT
V: TRBV4-1; J: TRBJ2-3; size: once; D: TRBD2; CDR3: CASSQESSGIGTDTQYF; DNA: TGCGCCAGCAGCCAAGAATCCAGCGGGATTGGCACAGATACGCAGTATTTT
V: TRBV5-6; J: TRBJ2-3; size: -; D: -; CDR3: CASSLGGRAQYF; DNA: TGTGCCAGCAGCCTGGGGGGCCGAGCGCAGTATTTT
V: TRBV11-3; J: TRBJ1-2; size: -; D: -; CDR3: CASSLGEGAYGYTF; DNA: TGTGCCAGCAGCTTAGGGGAAGGGGCCTATGGCTACACCTTC
V: TRBV9; J: TRBJ2-1; size: -; D: TRBD2; CDR3: CASSGLADYNEQFF; DNA: TGTGCCAGCAGCGGACTAGCGGACTACAATGAGCAGTTCTTC
V: TRBV5-4; J: TRBJ2-1; size: -; D: -; CDR3: CASSLDRTSYNEQFF; DNA: TGTGCCAGCAGCTTGGACAGGACCTCCTACAATGAGCAGTTCTTC
V: TRBV10-3; J: TRBJ1-5; size: -; D: -; CDR3: CAIRAGTDNQPQHF; DNA: TGTGCCATCAGGGCGGGGACCGACAATCAGCCCCAGCATTTT
V: TRBV6-5; J: TRBJ1-2; size: -; D: TRBD1; CDR3: CASSYLGQGASYGYTF; DNA: TGTGCCAGCAGTTACCTAGGCCAGGGGGCGAGTTATGGCTACACCTTC
V: TRBV11-2; J: TRBJ1-3; size: -; D: -; CDR3: CASSNTWGGILAGNTIYF; DNA: TGTGCCAGCAGCAACACCTGGGGAGGGATCTTAGCTGGAAACACCATATATTTT
V: TRBV6-5; J: TRBJ2-5; size: -; D: TRBD1; CDR3: CASSRQGPAQETQYF; DNA: TGTGCCAGCAGTCGACAGGGCCCCGCCCAGGAGACCCAGTACTTC
V: TRBV5-1; J: TRBJ1-3; size: -; D: TRBD1; CDR3: CASSSAVDRAFAPGNTIYF; DNA: TGCGCCAGCAGCTCAGCTGTGGACAGGGCCTTCGCTCCTGGAAACACCATATATTTT
V: TRBV5-5; J: TRBJ1-1; size: -; D: -; CDR3: CASSLYGGLDTEAFF; DNA: TGTGCCAGCAGCTTATACGGGGGTTTGGACACTGAAGCTTTCTTT
V: TRBV9; J: TRBJ2-5; size: -; D: TRBD1; CDR3: CASSETGTSQETQYF; DNA: TGTGCCAGCAGCGAGACAGGGACATCGCAAGAGACCCAGTACTTC
V: TRBV11-2; J: TRBJ1-1; size: -; D: -; CDR3: CASSLYWTGDTEAFF; DNA: TGTGCCAGCAGCTTATATTGGACGGGAGATACTGAAGCTTTCTTT
V: TRBV10-3; J: TRBJ2-1; size: -; D: TRBD2; CDR3: CASGRLAENSYNEQFF; DNA: TGTGCCAGCGGAAGACTAGCGGAAAACTCCTACAATGAGCAGTTCTTC
V: TRBV11-2; J: TRBJ1-5; size: -; D: -; CDR3: CASSLGVDSNQPQHF; DNA: TGTGCCAGCAGCTTAGGAGTCGATAGCAATCAGCCCCAGCATTTT
V: TRBV27; J: TRBJ1-5; size: -; D: -; CDR3: CASSPVRRDSLINQPQHF; DNA: TGTGCCAGCAGTCCCGTAAGACGTGACAGCTTAATCAATCAGCCCCAGCATTTT
V: TRBV11-2; J: TRBJ1-2; size: -; D: TRBD1; CDR3: CASSLGDSNGYTF; DNA: TGTGCCAGCAGCTTAGGGGACAGTAATGGCTACACCTTC
V: TRBV5-4; J: TRBJ2-5; size: once; D: TRBD2; CDR3: CASSSRSGTSQETQYF; DNA: TGTGCCAGCAGCTCCCGGTCCGGGACTAGCCAAGAGACCCAGTACTTC
V: TRBV19; J: TRBJ1-5; size: -; D: -; CDR3: CASSMTPYRLNQPQHF; DNA: TGTGCCAGTAGTATGACACCCTACCGGTTAAATCAGCCCCAGCATTTT
V: TRBV6-5; J: TRBJ1-3; size: -; D: -; CDR3: CASRPTGPGNTIYF; DNA: TGTGCCAGCAGGCCTACAGGGCCTGGAAACACCATATATTTT
V: TRBV6-1; J: TRBJ1-6; size: -; D: -; CDR3: CASSEAGGDSPLHF; DNA: TGTGCCAGCAGTGAAGCGGGGGGAGATTCACCCCTCCACTTT
V: TRBV30; J: TRBJ1-1; size: few; D: TRBD1; CDR3: CAWSATGSWVGHTEAFF; DNA: TGTGCCTGGAGCGCGACAGGGAGTTGGGTAGGTCACACTGAAGCTTTCTTT
V: TRBV27; J: TRBJ1-2; size: -; D: TRBD1; CDR3: CASRRGTGLNGYTF; DNA: TGTGCCAGCAGGCGGGGGACAGGGCTTAACGGCTACACCTTC
V: TRBV12-5; J: TRBJ1-5; size: -; D: -; CDR3: CASGHNTGGPQHF; DNA: TGTGCTAGTGGTCATAACACGGGAGGGCCCCAGCATTTT
V: TRBV12-5; J: TRBJ1-3; size: -; D: -; CDR3: CASGLPDRLSGNTIYF; DNA: TGTGCTAGTGGTTTGCCGGATCGACTCTCTGGAAACACCATATATTTT
V: TRBV28; J: TRBJ2-7; size: once; D: TRBD1; CDR3: CASSSGQDTYEQYF; DNA: TGTGCCAGCAGTTCCGGACAGGACACCTACGAGCAGTACTTC
V: TRBV3-1/TRBV3-2; J: TRBJ2-3; size: -; D: -; CDR3: CASSQEQIRNTDTQYF; DNA: TGTGCCAGCAGCCAAGAACAGATTAGGAACACCGATACGCAGTATTTT
V: TRBV3-1/TRBV3-2; J: TRBJ2-5; size: -; D: -; CDR3: CASSQGWEVHQETQYF; DNA: TGTGCCAGCAGCCAAGGGTGGGAGGTTCATCAAGAGACCCAGTACTTC
V: TRBV30; J: TRBJ1-1; size: -; D: -; CDR3: CAWRQGDYTEAFF; DNA: TGTGCCTGGAGACAGGGTGATTACACTGAAGCTTTCTTT
V: TRBV5-1; J: TRBJ1-4; size: -; D: -; CDR3: CASSKDRSNEKLFF; DNA: TGCGCCAGCAGTAAGGACAGATCAAATGAAAAACTGTTTTTT
V: TRBV5-6; J: TRBJ1-2; size: -; D: -; CDR3: CASSFQEYGYTF; DNA: TGTGCCAGCAGCTTCCAGGAATATGGCTACACCTTC
V: TRBV29-1; J: TRBJ1-2; size: -; D: -; CDR3: CSVTAMDYGYTF; DNA: TGCAGCGTCACAGCTATGGATTATGGCTACACCTTC
V: TRBV19; J: TRBJ2-5; size: -; D: TRBD1; CDR3: CASTNRGLETQYF; DNA: TGTGCCAGTACTAACAGGGGATTAGAGACCCAGTACTTC